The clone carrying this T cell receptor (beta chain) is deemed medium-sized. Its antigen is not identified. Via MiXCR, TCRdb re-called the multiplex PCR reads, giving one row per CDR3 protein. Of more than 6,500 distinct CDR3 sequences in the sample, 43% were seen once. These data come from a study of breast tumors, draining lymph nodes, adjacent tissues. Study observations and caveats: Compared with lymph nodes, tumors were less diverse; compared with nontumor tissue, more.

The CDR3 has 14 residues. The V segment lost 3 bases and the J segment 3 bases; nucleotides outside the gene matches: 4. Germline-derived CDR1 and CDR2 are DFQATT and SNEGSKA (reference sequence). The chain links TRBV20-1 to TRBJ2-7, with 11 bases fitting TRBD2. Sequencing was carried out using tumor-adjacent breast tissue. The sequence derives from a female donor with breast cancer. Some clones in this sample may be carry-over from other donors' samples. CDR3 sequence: CSARNGLAGYEQYF. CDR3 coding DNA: TGCAGTGCTAGGAACGGACTAGCGGGCTACGAGCAGTACTTC.